The rows below give T cell receptor beta chains drawn from one sample of a study of blood T cells in healthy people across ages. TCRdb re-called the 5' RACE reads with MiXCR, one entry per CDR3 protein. Of under 1,000,000 distinct CDR3 sequences listed, roughly 40% are singletons. What was sequenced was blood. These receptors all come from a man aged 18 to 30 in good health. Both conserved end residues are part of each CDR3. The D gene is left open where the match is weak. Size is stated for part of the rows, as once, few or many counts, or as a class when the clone is expanded.

d_gene	j_gene	abundance	v_gene	CDR3nt	CDR3aa
NA	TRBJ1-5	few	TRBV20-1	TGCAGTGCTGCAGTGGGCGGGCGGAATCAGCCCCAGCATTTT	CSAAVGGRNQPQHF
NA	TRBJ1-1	NA	TRBV6-2/TRBV6-3	TGTGCCAGCAGTTCGGAAAAGAACACTGAAGCTTTCTTT	CASSSEKNTEAFF
NA	TRBJ2-7	NA	TRBV7-9	TGTGCCAGCAGCCACGACAGATACGAGCGGTACTTC	CASSHDRYERYF
TRBD1	TRBJ1-1	few	TRBV29-1	TGCAGCGTTGAACGGACAGGGGGAATGGCTTTCTTT	CSVERTGGMAFF
TRBD1	TRBJ1-2	NA	TRBV14	TGTGCCAGCAGCCTACAGGGGAATCGGATTGGCTACACCTTC	CASSLQGNRIGYTF
NA	TRBJ1-2	NA	TRBV2	TGTGCCAGCAGTGAAGCCATGGGGCAGTACTATGGCTACACCTTC	CASSEAMGQYYGYTF
TRBD2	TRBJ2-7	NA	TRBV20-1	TGCAGTGCTCCGGCGGGGGGGAAATACGAGCAGTACTTC	CSAPAGGKYEQYF
NA	TRBJ2-1	NA	TRBV7-9	TGTGCCAGCAGCCCCAGTATAGCTGCGAATGAGCAGTTCTTC	CASSPSIAANEQFF
NA	TRBJ2-3	many	TRBV5-5	TGTGCCAGCAGCTTGGGGGCCCCTGGAGATACGCAGTATTTT	CASSLGAPGDTQYF
NA	TRBJ1-2	NA	TRBV7-9	TGTGCCAGCAGCTTAGCTCTGGGGGCCAGTTATGGCTACACCTTC	CASSLALGASYGYTF
NA	TRBJ1-2	many	TRBV12-3/TRBV12-4	TGTGCCAGCAGCTTCTCACCGGGACGTGGCTACACCTTC	CASSFSPGRGYTF
TRBD2	TRBJ2-3	NA	TRBV5-1	TGCGCCAGCAGCCCGCTTCTAGCGGGGGGGCAAGGGCGCGCAGATACGCAGTATTTT	CASSPLLAGGQGRADTQYF
TRBD1	TRBJ2-7	NA	TRBV2	TGTGCCAGCAGGGTTAGCAGGGGGCACTCCTACGAGCAGTACTTC	CASRVSRGHSYEQYF
NA	TRBJ1-5	few	TRBV12-3/TRBV12-4	TGTGCCAGCAGTTCTTTTGCAGGGAATCAGCCCCAGCATTTT	CASSSFAGNQPQHF
NA	TRBJ2-1	few	TRBV7-2	TGTGCCAGCAGCTTACAGGGTTTGGGAGACAATGAGCAGTTCTTC	CASSLQGLGDNEQFF
TRBD2	TRBJ2-1	NA	TRBV6-5	TGTGCCAGCAGTCCTACTAGCGGGGGAGGGAGCCAGCAGTTCTTC	CASSPTSGGGSQQFF
NA	TRBJ2-1	few	TRBV5-1	TGCGCCAGCAGCTTGGTGGATGACAATGAGCAGTTCTTC	CASSLVDDNEQFF
NA	TRBJ2-5	NA	TRBV15	TGTGCCACCAGCAGAGAGGCTGAGACCCAGTACTTC	CATSREAETQYF
NA	TRBJ1-2	NA	TRBV30	TGTGCCTGGACGCCAGCCTACTATGGCTACACCTTC	CAWTPAYYGYTF
TRBD1	TRBJ2-4	few	TRBV6-1	TGTGCCAGCAGTGACCGCCTTAGACAGGGGGGTCTAAACATTCAGTACTTC	CASSDRLRQGGLNIQYF
TRBD1	TRBJ1-2	many	TRBV25-1	TGTGCCAGCGGTCAGACAGGGGAGGAATATGGCTACACCTTC	CASGQTGEEYGYTF
NA	TRBJ2-4	NA	TRBV20-1	TGCAGTACTAGCCTGGGCAAAAACATTCAGTACTTC	CSTSLGKNIQYF
TRBD2	TRBJ2-5	NA	TRBV7-2	TGTGCCAGCAGCTTCGGCGGGGGGAGGTTTGAGACCCAGTACTTC	CASSFGGGRFETQYF
TRBD1	TRBJ2-1	many	TRBV29-1	TGCAGCGTTGAAGGAGAAAGGACAGGGAACTACAATGAGCAGTTCTTC	CSVEGERTGNYNEQFF
NA	TRBJ2-3	few	TRBV4-1	TGCGCCAGCAGCCAAGTACACGACACAGATACGCAGTATTTT	CASSQVHDTDTQYF
NA	TRBJ1-1	few	TRBV7-3	TGTGCCAGCAGTCGCCGGCGGGTGAACACTGAAGCTTTCTTT	CASSRRRVNTEAFF
NA	TRBJ1-5	few	TRBV7-2	TGTGCCAGCAGCCCAAGGGTTAGCAATCAGCCCCAGCATTTT	CASSPRVSNQPQHF
NA	TRBJ1-2	NA	TRBV2	TGTGCCAGCAGCCGGGACTCCACCTCGGGTGGCTATGGCTACACCTTC	CASSRDSTSGGYGYTF
TRBD1	TRBJ1-1	few	TRBV5-1	TGCGCCAGCAGCTTGGCGGGGGGACAGGAAACTGAAGCTTTCTTT	CASSLAGGQETEAFF
TRBD2	TRBJ2-5	NA	TRBV7-2	TGTGCCAGCAGGGGGGGGGTACAAGAGACCCAGTACTTC	CASRGGVQETQYF
NA	TRBJ1-2	few	TRBV30	TGTGCCTGGAGTTCCCGCCTAAGGGAGGGGAACTATGGCTACACCTTC	CAWSSRLREGNYGYTF
NA	TRBJ2-1	few	TRBV9	TGTGCCAGCAGCGGAGGGGACACGAACAATGAGCAGTTCTTC	CASSGGDTNNEQFF
TRBD1	TRBJ2-1	few	TRBV5-1	TGCGCCAGCAGCTTGATGGAGGACAGGGGGTATGAGCAGTTCTTC	CASSLMEDRGYEQFF
NA	TRBJ1-5	few	TRBV28	TGTGCCAGCAGTTCTGGACAGATGAATCAGCCCCAGCATTTT	CASSSGQMNQPQHF
TRBD1	TRBJ1-2	NA	TRBV20-1	TGCAGTGCTAGAGGGGACAGCATCTATGGCTACACCTTC	CSARGDSIYGYTF
NA	TRBJ1-2	NA	TRBV6-6	TGTGCCAGCAGGCCGGGGGGGGTGAACTATGGCTACACCTTC	CASRPGGVNYGYTF
NA	TRBJ1-5	NA	TRBV29-1	TGCAGCGTTGAAGTAGGGGGGGCAGGCAATCAGCCCCAGCATTTT	CSVEVGGAGNQPQHF
NA	TRBJ2-2	NA	TRBV7-3	TGTGCCAGCAGCCCCTACTACAACACCGGGGAGCTGTTTTTT	CASSPYYNTGELFF
NA	TRBJ2-5	few	TRBV10-3	TGTGCCATCAGTGAGTCGAACCAAGAGACCCAGTACTTC	CAISESNQETQYF
NA	TRBJ1-6	NA	TRBV12-3/TRBV12-4	TGTGCCGGCAGTTTGCCCGGCTCACCCCTCCACTTT	CAGSLPGSPLHF
NA	TRBJ1-1	few	TRBV4-3	TGCGTCAGCAGCCAGGAAGTAAGTGGACACACTGAAGCTTTCTTT	CVSSQEVSGHTEAFF
TRBD1	TRBJ2-5	few	TRBV20-1	TGCAGTGCTAGATCGACAGGGTTCGTAAGTGGGACCCAGTACTTC	CSARSTGFVSGTQYF
NA	TRBJ2-3	NA	TRBV29-1	TGCAGCGTACGACAGAGTTACACAGATACGCAGTATTTT	CSVRQSYTDTQYF
TRBD2	TRBJ2-3	NA	TRBV4-1	TGCGCCAGCAGTCAAGATCTAGCGGGAGATCGGCGTACGCAGTATTTT	CASSQDLAGDRRTQYF
NA	TRBJ2-7	few	TRBV6-1	TGTGCCAGCAGCCTTAATTTGGCGCGGCAATTGGAAAGCTCCTACGAGCAGTACTTC	CASSLNLARQLESSYEQYF
TRBD1	TRBJ1-1	NA	TRBV30	TGTGCCTGGAGTTCATCACAGGGGTTCACTGAAGCTTTCTTT	CAWSSSQGFTEAFF
NA	TRBJ1-2	many	TRBV28	TGTGCCAGCAGTTCCGCACTTCGGTACACCTTC	CASSSALRYTF
TRBD1	TRBJ2-7	NA	TRBV7-2	TGTGCCAGCAGCATGGGACAGGGAGGGTACGAGCAGTACTTC	CASSMGQGGYEQYF
NA	TRBJ1-6	few	TRBV7-2	TGTGCCAGCAGCTTAGTATCGAGCGACCTCCACTTT	CASSLVSSDLHF
NA	TRBJ1-2	NA	TRBV6-2/TRBV6-3	TGTGCCAACAGGCGACAGGCAAGCTATGGCCACACCTTC	CANRRQASYGHTF
NA	TRBJ2-1	many	TRBV12-3/TRBV12-4	TGTGCCAGCACCCCGAGCAACAATGAGCAGTTCTTC	CASTPSNNEQFF
TRBD2	TRBJ2-5	few	TRBV28	TGTGCCAGCCTTAAGGGGAGGGCCTTCGGTGAGACCCAGTACTTC	CASLKGRAFGETQYF